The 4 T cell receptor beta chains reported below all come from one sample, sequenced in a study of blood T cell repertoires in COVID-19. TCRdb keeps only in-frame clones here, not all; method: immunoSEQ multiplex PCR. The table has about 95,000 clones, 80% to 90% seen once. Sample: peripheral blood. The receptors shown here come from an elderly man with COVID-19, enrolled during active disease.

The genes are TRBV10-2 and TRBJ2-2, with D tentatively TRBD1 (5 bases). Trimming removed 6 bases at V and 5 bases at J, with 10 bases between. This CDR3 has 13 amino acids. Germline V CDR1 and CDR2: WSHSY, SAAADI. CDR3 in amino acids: CASRGLGTGELFF. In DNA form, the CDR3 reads TGCGCCAGCAGGGGGCTAGGGACCGGGGAGCTGTTTTTT.

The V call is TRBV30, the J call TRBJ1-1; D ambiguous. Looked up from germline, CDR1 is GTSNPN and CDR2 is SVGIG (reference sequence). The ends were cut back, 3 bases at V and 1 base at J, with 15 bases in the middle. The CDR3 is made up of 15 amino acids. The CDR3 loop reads CAWSGGPVRNTEAFF. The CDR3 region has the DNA TGTGCCTGGAGCGGAGGACCGGTCCGGAACACTGAAGCTTTCTTT.

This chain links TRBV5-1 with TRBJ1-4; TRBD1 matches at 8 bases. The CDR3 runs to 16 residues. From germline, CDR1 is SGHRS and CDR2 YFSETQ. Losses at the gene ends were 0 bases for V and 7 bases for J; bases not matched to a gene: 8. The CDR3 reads CASSLATTGVSEKLFF. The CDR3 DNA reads TGCGCCAGCAGCTTGGCGACGACAGGGGTTTCTGAAAAACTGTTTTTT.

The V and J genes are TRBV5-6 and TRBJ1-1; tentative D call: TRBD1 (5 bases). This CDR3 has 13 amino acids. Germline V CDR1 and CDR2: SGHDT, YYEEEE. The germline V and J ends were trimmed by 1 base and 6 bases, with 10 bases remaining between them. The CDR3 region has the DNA TGTGCCAGCAGCTTGTACGGGGGAGCTGAAGCTTTCTTT. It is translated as CASSLYGGAEAFF.